The rows below give T cell receptor beta chains drawn from one sample of a study of PD-1 blockade in classical Hodgkin lymphoma. The repertoire was sequenced with immunoSEQ multiplex PCR; TCRdb's copy has only in-frame clones and lacks some. The data hold some 64,000 clones, with 85% to 90% observed a single time. Sample: peripheral blood mononuclear cells (PBMCs), taken at baseline. The source is a human donor with classical Hodgkin lymphoma. The CDR3 runs from the conserved cysteine through the conserved F or W. D genes are given only for firm matches. For some rows the clone size is stated as once, few or many, or as a class when expanded; others skip it.

clone_size	v_call	j_call	cdr3_length	d_call	cdr3_aa	cdr3_nt
-	TRBV5-1	TRBJ1-5	15	-	CASSLGGIGDQPQHF	TGCGCCAGCAGCTTGGGGGGGATCGGAGATCAGCCCCAGCATTTT
-	TRBV6-5	TRBJ1-2	13	-	CASSRDSNYGYTF	TGTGCCAGCAGTCGGGACTCCAACTATGGCTACACCTTC
-	TRBV6-5	TRBJ1-1	14	TRBD1	CASRTGKSFTEAFF	TGTGCCAGCAGGACAGGGAAGTCTTTCACTGAAGCTTTCTTT
-	TRBV4-1	TRBJ1-6	14	-	CASSQALRLTPLHF	TGCGCCAGCAGCCAAGCGCTAAGGTTAACACCCCTCCACTTT
-	TRBV6-1	TRBJ2-1	15	-	CASSEKGGPYNEQFF	TGTGCCAGCAGCGAAAAGGGGGGGCCCTACAATGAGCAGTTCTTC
-	TRBV7-9	TRBJ2-3	14	TRBD1	CASSLVQGADTQYF	TGTGCCAGCAGCTTAGTGCAGGGGGCAGATACGCAGTATTTT
-	TRBV19	TRBJ2-1	11	-	CASSIGNEQFF	TGTGCCAGTAGTATAGGGAATGAGCAGTTCTTC
-	TRBV6-1	TRBJ2-7	14	-	CASRTQFRSYEQYF	TGTGCCAGCAGGACTCAATTCAGGTCCTACGAGCAGTACTTC
-	TRBV2	TRBJ2-2	14	-	CASSEGPTAGELFF	TGTGCCAGCAGCGAAGGACCGACAGCCGGGGAGCTGTTTTTT
-	TRBV19	TRBJ2-1	15	-	CASNSGAGPYNEQFF	TGTGCCAGTAACTCAGGGGCGGGGCCTTACAATGAGCAGTTCTTC
-	TRBV5-4	TRBJ2-2	15	-	CASSPLGGNTGELFF	TGTGCCAGCAGCCCCCTAGGGGGTAACACCGGGGAGCTGTTTTTT
-	TRBV7-8	TRBJ1-1	13	-	CASTQGGNTEAFF	TGTGCCAGCACCCAGGGAGGGAATACTGAAGCTTTCTTT
once	TRBV15	TRBJ2-1	15	-	CATSREGSRGGEQFF	TGTGCCACCAGCAGAGAGGGGTCAAGGGGGGGTGAGCAGTTCTTC
few	TRBV6-1	TRBJ1-1	14	-	CASSAGVMNTEAFF	TGTGCCAGCAGCGCAGGGGTCATGAACACTGAAGCTTTCTTT
-	TRBV5-6	TRBJ1-6	17	-	CASSSESDTPYNSPLHF	TGTGCCAGCAGCTCTGAATCCGACACGCCATATAATTCACCCCTCCACTTT
-	TRBV18	TRBJ1-5	14	TRBD1	CASSPSPQGAPQHF	TGTGCCAGCTCACCCTCCCCCCAGGGGGCACCCCAGCATTTT
few	TRBV27	TRBJ1-6	12	-	CASGSGSGPLHF	TGTGCCAGCGGATCGGGGTCAGGACCCCTCCACTTT
-	TRBV2	TRBJ1-2	16	-	CASPGIGQEPYYGYTF	TGTGCCAGTCCGGGAATTGGGCAGGAGCCCTACTATGGCTACACCTTC
-	TRBV30	TRBJ1-1	11	-	CAWRWDRRAFF	TGTGCCTGGAGATGGGATAGAAGAGCTTTCTTT
-	TRBV7-9	TRBJ2-7	14	TRBD2	CASSFPSGNYEQYF	TGTGCCAGCAGCTTCCCTAGCGGGAACTACGAGCAGTACTTC
-	TRBV29-1	TRBJ1-2	11	-	CSVEWGKGYTF	TGCAGCGTTGAGTGGGGTAAGGGCTACACCTTC
-	TRBV5-1	TRBJ1-1	16	TRBD1	CASSSDPGGFNTEAFF	TGCGCCAGCAGCTCTGACCCAGGGGGATTCAACACTGAAGCTTTCTTT